This record concerns one T cell receptor (beta chain) sequence. At one end, the junction sequence differs from germline, possibly due to a read error. The data were obtained in a study of CD8 T cells in Susac syndrome. cDNA came from roughly 0.53 to 1 ug RNA primed by random hexamers. Each CDR3 protein is one row after TCRdb ran MiXCR on the immunoSEQ multiplex PCR reads. There are roughly 190,000 distinct CDR3 sequences in the sample; 80% to 95% occur only once, and around 0.1% lies in the top ten. There are 13 residues in the CDR3. This chain joins TRBV12-3 or TRBV12-4 and TRBJ1-1; no clear D gene. The sample was CD4+ T cells from PBMCs. This clonotype originated in a human donor in good health. This chain's CDR3 is CASSLAGSYLRVF. The CDR3 DNA reads TGTGCCAGCAGTTTAGCGGGATCATACCTGCGGGTCTTT.